This entry concerns a single TCR beta chain. The data originate from a study of blood T cell repertoires in COVID-19. Across the whole study: The study drew acute and convalescent COVID-19 samples from the United States, Italy and Spain.

Measured with immunoSEQ multiplex PCR; TCRdb has only the in-frame clones, and not every one. The table lists around 320,000 clones, around 85% of them singletons. With 2 bases clipped from V and 3 bases from J, the junction kept 5 bases outside the gene matches. Germline V gene sequence: CDR1 MNHEY, CDR2 SVGAGI. This CDR3 has 16 residues. This clonotype originated in a human donor in a cohort sampled during active COVID-19. The sample comprised peripheral blood. The genes are TRBV6-5 and TRBJ1-2; 11 bases agree with TRBD1. DNA of the CDR3: TGTGCCAGCAGTTACAGGACAGGGGGCAGGGACTATGGCTACACCTTC. Translating it yields CASSYRTGGRDYGYTF.